The 20 T cell receptor beta chains below were found in one sample sequenced in a study of cytomegalovirus exposure and HLA in healthy donors. A multiplex PCR was run with 60 Vbeta primers and 13 Jbeta primers. TCRdb's table, derived via immunoSEQ multiplex PCR, lists solely in-frame clones and lacks some. The table lists some 110,000 clones, 70% to 80% of them singletons, with 0.6% to 1% in the top ten. The sequencing sample was made of PBMCs. These receptors all come from a boy aged 5 to 17 in good health and CMV-seronegative.

This clone was recorded a few times. This chain uses TRBV6-5 with TRBJ2-7; tentative D call: TRBD2 (5 bases). Germline V lookup: CDR1 MNHEY, CDR2 SVGAGI. The V gene lost 6 bases and the J gene lost 2 bases, with 14 bases spanning the gap. The CDR3 length is 14 residues. CDR3 DNA: TGTGCCAGCAGCCAACCCGGGATCCCCTACGAGCAGTACTTC. Its protein product is CASSQPGIPYEQYF.

The V gene is TRBV5-1, the J gene TRBJ1-5, with D unclear. This CDR3 is built from 14 residues. Germline V CDR1 and CDR2: SGHRS, YFSETQ. V lost 0 bases to trimming and J lost 2 bases, with 6 bases between them. Here the CDR3 reads CASSLDGGNQPQHF. CDR3 bases: TGCGCCAGCAGCTTGGATGGAGGCAATCAGCCCCAGCATTTT.

V gene TRBV6-5 combines with J gene TRBJ2-1; TRBD2 matches 11 bases. This CDR3 has 15 amino acids. CDR1 MNHEY and CDR2 SVGAGI come from the germline V gene. Trimming at V came to 5 bases and at J to 2 bases, leaving 2 bases not matched to a gene. The CDR3 loop reads CASSLTSGAYNEQFF. DNA of the CDR3: TGTGCCAGCAGTCTGACTAGCGGGGCCTACAATGAGCAGTTCTTC.

CDR3 sequence: CASSFRRAGNQPQHF. The CDR3 DNA follows: TGTGCCAGCAGCTTCCGGCGAGCGGGCAATCAGCCCCAGCATTTT. The chain has TRBV5-6 and TRBJ1-5; D unclear. This CDR3 contains 15 residues. Deletions cut 2 bases from V and 2 bases from J, with 11 bases between. Germline V gene sequence: CDR1 SGHDT, CDR2 YYEEEE.

The chain has TRBV7-8 and TRBJ2-7; possible D gene TRBD2, 5 bases. The CDR3 contains 16 residues. V was cut by 1 base and J by 1 base, with 14 bases left in between. From germline, CDR1 is SGHVS and CDR2 FQNEAQ. The DNA for the CDR3 is TGTGCCAGCAGCTTAGAGGACTGGGGTCGATCCTACGAGCAGTACTTC. Translation gives CASSLEDWGRSYEQYF.

The chain is built from TRBV6-5 and TRBJ1-2; D perhaps matches TRBD1 (6 bases). V was trimmed by 1 base and J by 4 bases, leaving 13 bases between them. This CDR3 contains 15 residues. Germline CDR1 reads MNHEY; CDR2 reads SVGAGI. CDR3 region: CASSYWGQGPYGYTF. The CDR3 region has the DNA TGTGCCAGCAGTTACTGGGGCCAGGGGCCCTATGGCTACACCTTC.

The V and J genes are TRBV13 and TRBJ2-7, with TRBD2 identical over 10 bases. The CDR3 contains 14 residues. Germline V gives CDR1 PRHDT, CDR2 FYEKMQ (reference sequence). The junction had 0 bases not matched to a gene; V was cut back by 1 base and J by 3 bases. CDR3 amino acids: CASSLERGGYEQYF. CDR3 bases: TGTGCCAGCAGCTTAGAGCGGGGGGGCTACGAGCAGTACTTC.

The chain recombines TRBV5-6 with TRBJ1-1, with D unclear. The CDR3 extends over 16 amino acids. V lost 4 bases, J lost 1 base, and 17 bases lay in between. Germline assignment: CDR1 SGHDT and CDR2 YYEEEE. The CDR3 loop reads CASSPRRNPKNTEAFF. The CDR3 DNA sequence: TGTGCCAGCAGCCCGAGGAGGAACCCCAAGAACACTGAAGCTTTCTTT. Complete variable domain (other parts from reference TRBV5-6 and TRBJ1-1): DAGVTQSPTHLIKTRGQQVTLRCSPKSGHDTVSWYQQALGQGPQFIFQYYEEEERQRGNFPDRFSGHQFPNYSSELNVNALLLGDSALYLCASSPRRNPKNTEAFFGQGTRLTVV.

The V and J genes are TRBV6-5 and TRBJ2-2; 7 bases align to TRBD1. The germline CDR1 and CDR2 sequences are MNHEY and SVGAGI. Trimming took 2 bases from V and 4 from J; bases not matched to a gene: 4. CDR3 size: 15 residues. The CDR3 spells CASSYQGQSTGELFF. For the CDR3, the DNA is TGTGCCAGCAGTTACCAGGGACAGTCCACCGGGGAGCTGTTTTTT.

V gene TRBV19 combines with J gene TRBJ2-5; D gene unclear. V was shortened by 1 base and J by 0 bases, with 6 bases between the two germline ends. This CDR3 has 14 amino acids. Germline assignment: CDR1 LNHDA and CDR2 SQIVND (reference sequence). CDR3 in amino acids: CASSIGANQETQYF. The CDR3 DNA reads as TGTGCCAGTAGTATAGGCGCGAACCAAGAGACCCAGTACTTC. The whole variable domain, remainder taken from reference TRBV19 and TRBJ2-5, is DGGITQSPKYLFRKEGQNVTLSCEQNLNHDAMYWYRQDPGQGLRLIYYSQIVNDFQKGDIAEGYSVSREKKESFPLTVTSAQKNPTAFYLCASSIGANQETQYFGPGTRLLVL.

The chain joins TRBV5-4 to TRBJ1-2; 9 nucleotides align to TRBD1. CDR1 and CDR2 (germline): SGHNT, YYREEE (reference sequence). After removal of 0 bases from V and 6 bases from J, the junction contained 3 bases not matched to a gene. This CDR3 spans 14 amino acids. This CDR3 is CASSLVTGGDGYTF. The CDR3 nucleotides read TGTGCCAGCAGCTTGGTAACAGGGGGCGATGGCTACACCTTC.

The chain joins TRBV13 to TRBJ2-3, with 9 bases fitting TRBD2. V shed 2 bases, J shed 5 bases, and the junction held 5 bases outside the gene matches. Per germline, CDR1 PRHDT and CDR2 FYEKMQ (reference sequence). The CDR3 is made up of 15 amino acids. The CDR3 DNA follows: TGTGCCAGCAGCTTACGCGGGGGGGCCCGAGATACGCAGTATTTT. Protein: CASSLRGGARDTQYF.

This chain links TRBV6-1 with TRBJ1-3; D unclear. Germline CDR1 reads MNHNS; CDR2 reads SASEGT. CDR3 length: 14 residues. Deletions cut 4 bases from V and 0 bases from J, with 7 bases between. CDR3 protein: CASSATVSGNTIYF. CDR3 in DNA: TGTGCCAGCAGTGCAACGGTCTCTGGAAACACCATATATTTT.

The chain couples TRBV6-6 to TRBJ2-7, with TRBD2 matching over 13 bases. In germline, CDR1 is MNHNY, CDR2 SVGAGI (reference sequence). There are 15 residues in the CDR3. V shed 2 bases and J 5 bases; nucleotides not matched to a gene: 3. The CDR3 nucleotides are TGTGCCAGCAGTTACCCCGGGACTAGCGGGAACGAGCAGTACTTC. Translation gives CASSYPGTSGNEQYF.

This clone was detected only once. The rearrangement uses TRBV19 and TRBJ2-7; D remains ambiguous. Trimming left V 2 bases short and J 3 bases short, with 8 bases between. CDR3 length: 13 amino acids. The V gene's germline CDR1 is LNHDA and CDR2 SQIVND (reference sequence). CDR3 coding DNA: TGTGCCAGTAGTATAATACCGAGCTACGAGCAGTACTTC. It specifies CASSIIPSYEQYF. Full variable domain (missing parts from reference TRBV19 and TRBJ2-7): DGGITQSPKYLFRKEGQNVTLSCEQNLNHDAMYWYRQDPGQGLRLIYYSQIVNDFQKGDIAEGYSVSREKKESFPLTVTSAQKNPTAFYLCASSIIPSYEQYFGPGTRLTVT.

This sequence joins TRBV5-6 and TRBJ2-1; 9 bases are shared with TRBD2. Losses at the gene ends were 2 bases for V and 9 bases for J; bases not matched to a gene: 6. The CDR3 consists of 14 residues. CDR1 is SGHDT, CDR2 YYEEEE, per germline. CDR3 sequence reads: CASSFGSGSFEQFF. CDR3 nucleotide sequence: TGTGCCAGCAGCTTTGGTAGCGGGAGCTTTGAGCAGTTCTTC.

The rearrangement uses TRBV28 and TRBJ1-1, with D perhaps matching TRBD1 (6 bases). V was shortened by 4 bases and J by 0 bases, with 9 bases between the two germline ends. Germline assignment: CDR1 MDHEN and CDR2 SYDVKM. This CDR3 spans 14 amino acids. DNA of the CDR3: TGTGCCAGCAGTTCAGCAGGGGTGAACACTGAAGCTTTCTTT. Translated, it gives CASSSAGVNTEAFF.

The chain combines TRBV10-3 with TRBJ1-2, with TRBD1 matching 10 bases. V lost 3 bases and J lost 5; bases outside the gene matches: 3. CDR3 length equals 14 residues. From germline, CDR1 is ENHRY and CDR2 SYGVKD. The CDR3 protein is CAISDSGQGYGYTF. The CDR3 DNA reads TGTGCCATCAGTGATTCGGGACAGGGGTATGGCTACACCTTC.

The rearrangement joins TRBV28 to TRBJ2-7; 8 bases line up with TRBD2. With 2 bases clipped from V and 6 bases from J, the junction kept 6 bases outside the gene matches. CDR1 MDHEN and CDR2 SYDVKM come from the germline V gene. The CDR3 is 14 amino acids. The CDR3 nucleotides read TGTGCCAGCAGTTTACTGGGACTAGTGAGCGAGCAGTACTTC. Encoded protein: CASSLLGLVSEQYF.

The V and J genes are TRBV30 and TRBJ2-5; TRBD1 aligns across 9 bases. V was clipped by 2 bases and J by 5 bases; unmatched bases: 3. CDR3 size: 13 residues. CDR1 and CDR2 (germline): GTSNPN, SVGIG (reference sequence). CDR3 sequence reads: CAWSPTGGETQYF. The CDR3 DNA follows: TGTGCCTGGAGTCCGACAGGGGGGGAGACCCAGTACTTC.